These 9 T cell receptor beta chains came from one sample sequenced in a study of CD8+CD57+ T cells in acquired aplastic anemia. Investigators profiled TCR beta VDJ and CDR3 from genomic DNA template. TCRdb itself ran the reads through MiXCR, one entry per CDR3 protein. Among 400,000 to 500,000 distinct CDR3 sequences listed, around 68% were seen once. The sequenced sample consisted of sorted CD4+, CD8+, or CD8+CD57+ T cells (not recorded which) from PBMCs. These receptors all stem from a human donor in good health, serving as a control.

The chain uses TRBV19 and TRBJ1-1, with D maybe TRBD1 (5 bases). There are 14 residues in the CDR3. Trimming took off 4 bases at V and 0 bases at J, with 9 bases between the two ends. In germline, CDR1 is LNHDA, CDR2 SQIVND (reference sequence). The CDR3 coding sequence is TGTGCCAGTAGTAGGGCAGGGATGAACACTGAAGCTTTCTTT. Translating it yields CASSRAGMNTEAFF.

This clonotype came up many times. This sequence joins TRBV2 and TRBJ1-2, with 7 positions matching TRBD1. With 7 bases clipped from V and 8 bases from J, the junction kept 7 bases outside the gene matches. CDR1 and CDR2 from the germline V gene are SNHLY and FYNNEI. This CDR3 is built from 12 residues. CDR3 bases: TGTGCCAGCAAATGGACAGGAGGAGGCTACACCTTC. Translating it yields CASKWTGGGYTF.

CDR3 sequence (DNA): TGTGCCAGCAGCCTCCTGACAGAGTATAGCTCCTACAATGAGCAGTTCTTC. Translating gives CASSLLTEYSSYNEQFF. The chain joins TRBV14 to TRBJ2-1; weak D call: TRBD1 (5 bases). The CDR3 length is 17 residues. In germline, CDR1 is SGHDN, CDR2 FVKESK. Trimming pared 4 bases from V and 0 bases from J, leaving 16 bases between.

CDR3 DNA: TGTGCCAGCAGATTGGACAGGAATCAGCCCCAGCATTTT. It specifies CASRLDRNQPQHF. The gene calls are TRBV12-3 or TRBV12-4 and TRBJ1-5, with 7 nucleotides matching TRBD1. Trimming took 6 bases from V and 4 from J; bases not matched to a gene: 3. The CDR3 totals 13 residues.

CDR3 residues: CASSPLAHGSGGELFF. The CDR3 DNA sequence: TGCGCCAGCAGCCCCCTCGCTCATGGATCTGGCGGGGAGCTGTTTTTT. V gene TRBV4-1 combines with J gene TRBJ2-2, with unresolved D. The germline V gene encodes CDR1 MGHRA and CDR2 YSYEKL. The CDR3 is made up of 16 amino acids. The V gene lost 4 bases and the J gene lost 7 bases, with 19 bases spanning the gap.

As to this clonotype: A read error is likely, as this CDR3 ends without the conserved phenylalanine or tryptophan. No DNA is shown, since the ends of the CDR3 on it are uncertain; the CDR3 is the one TCRdb lists. The rearrangement uses TRBV7-2 and TRBJ1-4. Germline V lookup: CDR1 SGHTA, CDR2 FQGNSA. The CDR3 region is 13 residues in length, termini included. Here the CDR3 reads CASSWTATEKLLY.

V usage is TRBV19 and J usage is TRBJ1-2; no firm D call. Germline CDR1 LNHDA, CDR2 SQIVND (reference sequence). The CDR3 has 15 residues. V was shortened by 9 bases and J by 4 bases, with 21 bases between the two germline ends. The CDR3 here is CASSGLVGRSYGYTF. The CDR3 nucleotides are TGTGCCAGCAGCGGCCTTGTGGGCAGAAGCTATGGCTACACCTTC.

This clonotype was counted at least ten times. The chain is built from TRBV7-9 and TRBJ2-1, with D uncertain. Between the trimmed V and J ends, which lost 6 bases and 9 bases, there was a span of 18 bases. Germline V gene lookup returns CDR1 SEHNR and CDR2 FQNEAQ (reference sequence). The CDR3 runs 14 residues. CDR3 loop: CASRLGYPISEQFF. DNA for the CDR3: TGTGCCAGCAGGCTAGGGTACCCCATAAGTGAGCAGTTCTTC.

V usage is TRBV10-3 and J usage is TRBJ2-2; TRBD2 might be the D (5 bases). Deletions cut 0 bases from V and 1 base from J, with 9 bases between. The CDR3 totals 16 residues. Germline lookup yields CDR1 ENHRY and CDR2 SYGVKD. Here the CDR3 DNA reads TGTGCCATCAGTGAGTCTAGAGCGGAGAACACCGGGGAGCTGTTTTTT. This gives the protein CAISESRAENTGELFF.